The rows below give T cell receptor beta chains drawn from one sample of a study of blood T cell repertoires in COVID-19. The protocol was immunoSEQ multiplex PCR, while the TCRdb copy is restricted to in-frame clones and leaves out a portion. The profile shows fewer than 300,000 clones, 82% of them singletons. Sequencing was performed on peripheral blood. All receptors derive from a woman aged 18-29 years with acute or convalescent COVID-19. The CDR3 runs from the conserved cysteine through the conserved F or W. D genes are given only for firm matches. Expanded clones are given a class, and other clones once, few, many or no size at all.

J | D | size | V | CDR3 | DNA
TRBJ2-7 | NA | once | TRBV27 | CASSLSRTGRLYEQYF | TGTGCCAGCAGTTTATCGAGGACGGGAAGACTCTACGAGCAGTACTTC
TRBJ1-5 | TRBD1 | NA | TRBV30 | CAWGGQGFIQPQHF | TGTGCCTGGGGGGGACAGGGGTTTATTCAGCCCCAGCATTTT
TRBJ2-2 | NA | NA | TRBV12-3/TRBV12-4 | CASSLGGPGELFF | TGTGCCAGCAGTTTGGGGGGACCCGGGGAGCTGTTTTTT
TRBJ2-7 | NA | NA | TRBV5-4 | CASSSQPPYEQYF | TGTGCCAGCAGCTCACAACCCCCCTACGAGCAGTACTTC
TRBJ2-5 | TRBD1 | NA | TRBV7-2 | CASSYYRDRGEETQYF | TGTGCCAGCAGTTACTACCGAGACAGGGGCGAAGAGACCCAGTACTTC
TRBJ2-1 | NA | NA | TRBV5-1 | CASSWTLSSYNEQFF | TGCGCCAGCAGCTGGACACTGAGCTCCTACAATGAGCAGTTCTTC
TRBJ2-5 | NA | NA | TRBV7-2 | CASSLAGGGETQYF | TGTGCCAGCAGCTTAGCGGGAGGTGGGGAGACCCAGTACTTC
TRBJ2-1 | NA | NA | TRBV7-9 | CASSQAPGSGSRQFF | TGTGCCAGCAGCCAGGCCCCGGGGAGCGGGTCCCGGCAGTTCTTC
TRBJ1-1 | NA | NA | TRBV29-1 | CSVVRGNTEAFF | TGCAGCGTTGTAAGGGGGAACACTGAAGCTTTCTTT
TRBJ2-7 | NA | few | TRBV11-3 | CASSLGAVPTYEQYF | TGTGCCAGCAGCTTAGGGGCAGTACCTACCTACGAGCAGTACTTC
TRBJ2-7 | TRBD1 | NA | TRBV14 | CASSPQGAHEQYF | TGTGCCAGCAGTCCGCAGGGGGCTCACGAGCAGTACTTC
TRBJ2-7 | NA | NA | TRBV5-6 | CASNFGQGWEQYF | TGTGCCAGCAATTTTGGTCAGGGGTGGGAGCAGTACTTC
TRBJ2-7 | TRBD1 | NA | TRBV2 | CASSDRPTGGSLYEQYF | TGTGCCAGCAGTGATAGACCCACAGGGGGCTCACTCTACGAGCAGTACTTC
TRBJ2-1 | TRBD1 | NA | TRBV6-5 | CASSSTGGADNEQFF | TGTGCCAGCAGTTCGACAGGGGGCGCGGACAATGAGCAGTTCTTC
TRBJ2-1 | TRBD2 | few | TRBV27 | CASSLVSGRAYNEQFF | TGTGCCAGCAGTTTGGTTAGCGGGAGGGCTTACAATGAGCAGTTCTTC
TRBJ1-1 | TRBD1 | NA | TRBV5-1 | CASRKPGQGVHTEAFF | TGCGCCAGCAGGAAGCCGGGACAGGGTGTCCACACCGAAGCTTTCTTT
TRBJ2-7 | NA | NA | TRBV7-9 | CATTYLRGDLAYEQYF | TGTGCCACGACTTATCTGCGGGGAGACTTAGCCTACGAGCAGTACTTC
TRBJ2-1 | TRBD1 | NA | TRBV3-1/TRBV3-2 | CASSHQQPGRGSREQFF | TGTGCCAGCAGCCACCAGCAACCGGGCAGGGGGAGTCGTGAGCAGTTCTTC
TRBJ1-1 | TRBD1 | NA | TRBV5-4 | CASSLGGQGGTEAFF | TGTGCCAGCAGCTTGGGCGGACAGGGGGGGACTGAAGCTTTCTTT
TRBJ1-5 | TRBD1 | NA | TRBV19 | CASSKQGAEQPQHF | TGTGCCAGTAGCAAGCAGGGGGCGGAACAGCCCCAGCATTTT
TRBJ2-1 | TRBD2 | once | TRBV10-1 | CASSEEREGHNEQFF | TGCGCCAGCAGTGAGGAGCGGGAGGGCCACAATGAGCAGTTCTTC
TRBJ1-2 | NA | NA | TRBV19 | CASSRNRASNYGYTF | TGTGCCAGTAGTAGAAACAGGGCGTCCAACTATGGCTACACCTTC
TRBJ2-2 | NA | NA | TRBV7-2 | CASSFGQGRTGELFF | TGTGCCAGCAGCTTTGGGCAGGGTCGGACCGGGGAGCTGTTTTTT
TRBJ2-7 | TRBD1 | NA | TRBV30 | CAWNLPGQGTYEQYF | TGTGCCTGGAATCTCCCGGGACAGGGTACCTACGAGCAGTACTTC
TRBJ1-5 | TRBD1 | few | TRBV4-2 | CASSRSGDRLNQPQHF | TGTGCCAGCAGCCGATCTGGGGACAGACTCAATCAGCCCCAGCATTTT
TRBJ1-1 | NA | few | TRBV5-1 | CASRLLDLNTEAFF | TGCGCCAGCCGGCTATTAGACTTGAACACTGAAGCTTTCTTT
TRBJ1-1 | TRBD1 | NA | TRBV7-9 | CASRGPGGEAFF | TGTGCCAGCAGAGGGCCAGGGGGTGAAGCTTTCTTT
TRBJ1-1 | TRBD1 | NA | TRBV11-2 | CASSQGVVSGLNTEAFF | TGTGCCAGCAGCCAGGGGGTAGTATCAGGGTTGAACACTGAAGCTTTCTTT
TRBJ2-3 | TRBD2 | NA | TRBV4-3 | CASSQGWEGAERFTDTQYF | TGCGCCAGCAGCCAAGGGTGGGAGGGAGCGGAACGTTTCACAGATACGCAGTATTTT
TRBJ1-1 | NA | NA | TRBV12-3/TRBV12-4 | CASSREAEAFF | TGTGCCAGCTCAAGGGAGGCTGAAGCTTTCTTT
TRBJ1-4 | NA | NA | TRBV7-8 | CASSLAGGLREKLFF | TGTGCCAGCAGCTTAGCGGGGGGTCTAAGGGAAAAACTGTTTTTT
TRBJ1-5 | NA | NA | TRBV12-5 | CASELHSNQPQHF | TGTGCTAGTGAGCTCCATAGCAATCAGCCCCAGCATTTT
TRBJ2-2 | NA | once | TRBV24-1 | CATSDLFRGGTGELFF | TGTGCCACCAGTGATTTGTTTAGGGGAGGCACCGGGGAGCTGTTTTTT
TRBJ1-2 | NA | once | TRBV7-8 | CASSLLQGLNYGYTF | TGTGCCAGCAGCTTATTGCAGGGACTAAACTATGGCTACACCTTC
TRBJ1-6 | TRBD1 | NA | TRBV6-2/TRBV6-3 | CASSYSGQGWTPLHF | TGTGCCAGCAGTTACTCGGGACAGGGGTGGACACCCCTCCACTTT
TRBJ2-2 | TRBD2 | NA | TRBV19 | CASSIGLADFSGELFF | TGTGCCAGTAGTATAGGACTAGCGGACTTCAGCGGGGAGCTGTTTTTT
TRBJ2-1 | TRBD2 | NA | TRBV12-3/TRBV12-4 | CASSLTSGWQFF | TGTGCCAGCAGTTTGACTAGCGGGTGGCAGTTCTTC
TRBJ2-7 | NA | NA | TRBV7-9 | CASSPQGHEQYF | TGTGCCAGCAGCCCCCAGGGGCACGAGCAGTACTTC
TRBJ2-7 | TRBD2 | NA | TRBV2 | CAIEAGGYEQYF | TGTGCTATCGAGGCGGGGGGCTACGAGCAGTACTTC
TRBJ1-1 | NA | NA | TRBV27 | CASSPSGGPGAFF | TGTGCCAGCAGTCCCTCGGGAGGCCCGGGAGCTTTCTTT
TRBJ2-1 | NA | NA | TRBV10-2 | CASTPGWGDEQFF | TGCGCCAGCACCCCAGGTTGGGGAGATGAGCAGTTCTTC
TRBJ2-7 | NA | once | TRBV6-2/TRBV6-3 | CASSPGRGESF | TGTGCCAGCAGCCCCGGCCGGGGTGAATCCTTC
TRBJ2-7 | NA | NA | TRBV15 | CATSWFSSSYEQYF | TGTGCCACCAGCTGGTTCTCGAGCTCCTACGAGCAGTACTTC
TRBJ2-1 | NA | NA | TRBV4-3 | CASSQALAGEQFF | TGCGCCAGCAGCCAAGCACTAGCAGGTGAGCAGTTCTTC
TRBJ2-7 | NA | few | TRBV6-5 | CASSYRGSSTSYEQYF | TGTGCCAGCAGTTACCGGGGGAGTTCTACCTCCTACGAGCAGTACTTC
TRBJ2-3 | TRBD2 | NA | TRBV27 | CASAESTRPGLAQIATKYF | TGTGCCAGCGCCGAATCTACGAGACCGGGACTAGCTCAAATCGCTACCAAATATTTT
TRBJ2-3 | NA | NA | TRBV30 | CAWQQERVTDTQYF | TGTGCCTGGCAACAGGAGCGGGTCACAGATACGCAGTATTTT
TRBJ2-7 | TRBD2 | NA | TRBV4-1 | CASSQEGLAGEQYF | TGCGCCAGCAGCCAAGAAGGACTAGCGGGGGAGCAGTACTTC
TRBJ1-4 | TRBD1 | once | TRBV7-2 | CASSESGTATNEKLFF | TGTGCCAGCAGCGAATCCGGGACAGCAACTAATGAAAAACTGTTTTTT
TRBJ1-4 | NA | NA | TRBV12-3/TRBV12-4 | CASRQGGNEKLFF | TGTGCCAGCAGGCAGGGTGGGAATGAAAAACTGTTTTTT
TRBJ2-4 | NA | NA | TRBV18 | CASSPQKGGSQNIQYF | TGTGCCAGCTCACCACAGAAGGGGGGGTCCCAAAACATTCAGTACTTC
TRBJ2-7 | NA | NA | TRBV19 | CASSMAGPHEQYF | TGTGCCAGTAGTATGGCAGGGCCACACGAGCAGTACTTC
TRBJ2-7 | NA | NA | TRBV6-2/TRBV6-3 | CASTPGVSSYEQYF | TGTGCCAGCACCCCCGGGGTCTCCTCCTACGAGCAGTACTTC
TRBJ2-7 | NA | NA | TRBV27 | CASSTQVGPYEQYF | TGTGCCAGCAGTACGCAGGTCGGTCCCTACGAGCAGTACTTC